The present entry profiles one TCR beta chain with its context. The antigen this receptor binds is unknown. The junction shows a germline mismatch at one end, possibly a read error. Other DNA sequences from this sample encode an identical CDR3 as well. Spanning cysteine to phenylalanine, the CDR3 consists of 13 amino acids. The DNA shown is the 39-base CDR3, in frame from base 1. CDR1 SGHRS and CDR2 YFSETQ are derived from the germline V gene. The source of the sample is a study of OX40 agonist ivuxolimab in advanced cancers. The study in broad terms: The costimulatory receptor OX40 (CD134) was targeted by ivuxolimab, a fully human IgG2 agonistic monoclonal antibody. The purpose of peripheral TCRbeta sequencing was to test whether ivuxolimab changed TCR sequence diversity and led to clonal T-cell expansion. Among the approximately 54 dose-escalation patients, some 19 had hepatocellular carcinoma, 15 or so melanoma, 9 renal cell carcinoma and 9 head and neck cancer. Partial responses occurred in three dose-escalation patients, of whom one had hepatocellular carcinoma and two had cutaneous melanoma. A male proportion of almost 85% and a mean age of approximately 60 years, ranging from 23 to 79, were recorded for the dose-escalation cohort. Intravenous ivuxolimab was administered to patients every 2 weeks at six dose levels: 0.01, 0.1, 0.3, 1.5, 3 and 10 mg/kg. The monotherapy dose-escalation portion (N = 52 patients) of the phase I ivuxolimab trial is reported in the paper. Prior anti-PD-1, anti-PD-L1 or anti-CTLA-4 therapy was permitted, and checkpoint inhibitors had been received by about 37% of dose-escalation patients.

Overall study outcomes, separate from this receptor: After ivuxolimab, expanded clones were on average more numerous among CD8+ T cells than among CD4+ T cells. Low levels of normalized T-cell clonal expansion were also shown by some nonresponding patients. At doses from 0.1 to 3.0 mg/kg, clonal expansion was seen in both CD4+ and CD8+ blood T cells between baseline and week 6. Which antigens the clonally expanded peripheral T cells were specific for was not determined. In the 0.1-3.0 mg/kg groups, partial responders were among the patients with the lowest normalized peripheral clonal expansion, particularly in CD8+ T cells.

The trial excluded patients who had a history of autoimmune disease or who were on systemic immunosuppression. In every dose cohort, peripheral blood was drawn for TCR sequencing at baseline, cycle 4 day 1, and cycle 7 day 1. Samples came from an open-label, multicenter, first-in-human phase I dose-escalation trial of ivuxolimab. Adults with locally advanced or metastatic melanoma, renal cell carcinoma, hepatocellular carcinoma or head and neck squamous cell carcinoma were enrolled in the trial. Before TCR sequencing, CD4+ T cells and CD8+ T cells were sorted from peripheral blood as separate populations. To sequence the TCRbeta CDR3 region, genomic DNA was isolated from the sorted cells. TCRbeta CDR3 regions were sequenced using the immunoSEQ Assay. Sourced from immuneACCESS, this table was stored by TCRdb with only in-frame sequences that have V and J called. A share of the clones is absent; for the studies checked, an unresolved V gene accounts for under half, and the remainder has no known explanation. The table for this sample lists roughly 72,000 clones; roughly nine tenths of them were counted only once. The ten largest clones take up about an eighth of the sample.

The sequenced sample was CD4+ or CD8+ T cells sorted from blood, obtained in a trial of the OX40 agonist ivuxolimab. Recombination linked TRBV5-1 to TRBJ1-1; no D gene can be assigned with confidence. The sequence was obtained from an adult with an advanced solid tumor such as melanoma, head and neck, liver or kidney cancer. The nucleotide sequence reads as follows: TGTGCCAGCAGCTTGGATTGGAACACTGAAGCTTTCTTT. Translation gives CASSLDWNTEAFF.